This T cell receptor (beta chain) was sequenced in a study of blood T cell repertoires in COVID-19. Study in general: T cells, B-cell-depleted T cells, or PBMCs supplied cDNA or gDNA.

As originally analysed: Quantification of nucleated cells was approximated via reference gene primer amplification. TCRdb's table, derived via immunoSEQ multiplex PCR, lists solely in-frame clones and lacks some. Clonal size and the V and J genes are those of that table, whereas D and trimming came from the DNA. The table includes some 41,000 clones, about 91% detected once. The receptor's source is a woman aged 25-40 years in a cohort sampled during active COVID-19. Sequenced input: peripheral blood.

Here the CDR3 DNA reads TGTGCCAGTAGTGGGGGAGGGCGATTAACCTACGAGCAGTACTTC. As protein: CASSGGGRLTYEQYF. The chain is built from TRBV19 and TRBJ2-7; 7 bases are shared with TRBD2. Germline-derived CDR1 and CDR2 are LNHDA and SQIVND (reference sequence). J lost 2 bases, V lost 5 bases, and 9 bases had no gene match. CDR3 size: 15 residues.